The entry below describes one T cell receptor (beta chain). Its antigen remains unknown. The assay was immunoSEQ multiplex PCR, and TCRdb's table has in-frame clones only and misses some. The sample holds millions of clones, approximately 95% seen once. The ends were cut back, 5 bases at V and 5 bases at J, with 19 bases in the middle. CDR1 SEHNR and CDR2 FQNEAQ come from the germline V gene (reference sequence). CDR3 length equals 16 residues. This sample was included in a study of shared clonotypes between healthy human individuals. Findings and limits, study-wide: Memory subsets generally showed smaller estimated richness than naive subsets did. Specimens sampled were limited to blood, with tissue repertoires likely differing.

The sequencing input was naive CD4+ T cells sorted from blood. Subset indicated: CD45RA+ positively selected. The chain employs TRBV7-9 and TRBJ2-1, with D uncertain. This clonotype was obtained from a man aged 18 to 29 in good health. For the CDR3, the DNA is TGTGCCAGCAGCGTGAAAGGGATTTTCGGCGACAATGAGCAGTTCTTC. Protein sequence: CASSVKGIFGDNEQFF.